The clone carrying this T cell receptor (beta chain) was counted only a few times. Trimming shortened V by 3 bases and J by 6 bases, and 12 bases separated the two germline ends. The CDR3 consists of 14 residues. Germline CDR1 MNHNY, CDR2 SVGAGI (reference sequence). In the library, individual cDNA molecules carried attached unique molecular identifiers. MiXCR was run by TCRdb on the 5' RACE reads, yielding one entry per CDR3 protein. The table has some 80,000 distinct CDR3 sequences, around 5% seen once; the top ten hold about 7%. This sample stems from a study of early T cells in non-severe SARS-CoV-2 infection. Study background: Sequenced material consisted of bulk RNA (from unsorted whole blood), and chains were unpaired.

This sequence originates from an adult who was a healthcare worker with PCR-confirmed SARS-CoV-2 infection or an uninfected control (not recorded which). The chain combines TRBV6-6 with TRBJ2-1; D uncertain. The sample in question was whole blood, obtained at baseline. DNA for the CDR3: TGTGCCAGCAGTTATAAGGGTGTAGGCAATGAGCAGTTCTTC. Residues: CASSYKGVGNEQFF.